The clone carrying this T cell receptor beta chain was seen many times. Its antigen is unidentified. TCRdb passed the 5' RACE reads through MiXCR, listing each CDR3 protein once. The repertoire holds approximately 110,000 distinct CDR3 sequences, with approximately 25% as singletons. Germline V gene sequence: CDR1 DFQATT, CDR2 SNEGSKA (reference sequence). The length of the CDR3 is 15 residues. Trimming cost V 0 bases and J 9 bases; bases outside gene matches: 13. This sample is part of a study of CD8 T cells in ankylosing spondylitis. Findings and limits, study-wide: In reactive arthritis synovial fluid and blood, some motif variants had been reported before. It was reported that disease-linked clones were significantly enriched in matched ankylosing spondylitis synovial fluid.

The sample consisted of synovial fluid, either unsorted or a sorted T cell fraction (not recorded which). The J gene is TRBJ1-2, the V gene TRBV20-1, with 7 nucleotides matching TRBD1. This receptor was identified in a male donor with ankylosing spondylitis. CDR3 region: CSARDPDRVGYSYTF. CDR3 DNA sequence: TGCAGTGCTAGAGATCCCGACAGGGTGGGGTACAGCTACACCTTC.